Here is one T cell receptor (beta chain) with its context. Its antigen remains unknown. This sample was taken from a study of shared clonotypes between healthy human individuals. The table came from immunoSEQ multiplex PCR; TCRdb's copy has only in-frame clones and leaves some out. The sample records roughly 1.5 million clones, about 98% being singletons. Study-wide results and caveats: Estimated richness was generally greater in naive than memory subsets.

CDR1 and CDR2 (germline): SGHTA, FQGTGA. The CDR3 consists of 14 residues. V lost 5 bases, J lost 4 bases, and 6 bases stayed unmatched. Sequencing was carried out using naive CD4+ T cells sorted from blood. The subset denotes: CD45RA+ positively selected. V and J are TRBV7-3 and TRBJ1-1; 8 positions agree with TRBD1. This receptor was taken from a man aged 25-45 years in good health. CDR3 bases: TGTGCCAGCAGCCCAGGGGGCCGGGTCACTGAAGCTTTCTTT. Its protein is CASSPGGRVTEAFF.